What follows are 9 T cell receptor beta chains derived from one specimen sequenced in a study of T cells after yellow fever vaccination. A single record per CDR3 protein comes from TCRdb applying MiXCR to the 5' RACE reads. Of 250,000 to 350,000 distinct CDR3 sequences in the sample, roughly 4.3% were seen once. The source was PBMCs, collected 15 days after the yellow fever booster vaccination. The receptors originated from a man between 18 and 29 years old who received the YFV17D yellow fever vaccine.

Only a few counts were recorded for this clonotype. This chain connects TRBV5-6 to TRBJ2-3; TRBD2 aligns across 12 bases. Germline CDR1 reads SGHDT; CDR2 reads YYEEEE. J lost 7 bases, V lost 2 bases, and 11 bases had no gene match. The CDR3 is 17 amino acids. CDR3 DNA sequence: TGTGCCAGCAGCTTTGCTAGCCTAGCGGGGGGGCCGAATACGCAGTATTTT. The encoded protein is CASSFASLAGGPNTQYF.

This clonotype was found a few times. This rearrangement joins TRBV11-2 to TRBJ1-1; TRBD1 might be the D (5 bases). V was pared by 5 bases and J by 1 base, with 8 bases between. The CDR3 runs to 13 residues. From germline, CDR1 is SGHAT and CDR2 FQNNGV. The CDR3 DNA sequence: TGTGCCAGCAGCAACCAGGGGAACACTGAAGCTTTCTTT. Amino acid sequence: CASSNQGNTEAFF.

This clonotype was found a few times. The rearrangement uses TRBV5-1 and TRBJ1-6, with TRBD1 identical over 9 bases. Germline CDR1 and CDR2: SGHRS and YFSETQ. The V gene end was trimmed by 1 base and the J gene end by 9 bases; junction bases not matched to a gene: 5. CDR3 length equals 15 residues. CDR3 nucleotide sequence: TGCGCCAGCAGCTTGTTTGGACAGGGGAGTTCACCCCTCCACTTT. Amino acids: CASSLFGQGSSPLHF.

This clonotype turned up a few times. J is TRBJ1-5 and V is TRBV12-3 or TRBV12-4; possibly TRBD1 for D (6 bases). V lost 5 bases and J 0 bases, leaving 23 bases between the germline ends. This CDR3 contains 19 residues. CDR3 region: CASSGNLLRDTPSNQPQHF. CDR3 nucleotides: TGTGCCAGCAGTGGAAACTTACTCCGGGACACTCCTAGCAATCAGCCCCAGCATTTT.

This clonotype was picked up a small number of times. V usage is TRBV20-1 and J usage is TRBJ2-1, with D unresolved. The CDR3 spans 16 residues. From germline, CDR1 is DFQATT and CDR2 SNEGSKA (reference sequence). With 0 bases removed from V and 0 bases from J, the gap between germline ends came to 12 bases. The CDR3 bases are TGCAGTGCTAGAGATCTTGGTTCCCTCTCCTACAATGAGCAGTTCTTC. Protein product: CSARDLGSLSYNEQFF.

This clonotype was counted many times. This chain uses TRBV6-5 with TRBJ2-5; D call uncertain. Germline V gene sequence: CDR1 MNHEY, CDR2 SVGAGI. V dropped 4 bases and J dropped 0 bases, with 9 bases sitting between them. CDR3 length equals 14 residues. CDR3 nucleotides: TGTGCCAGCAGTTCTCGGTCCTACCAAGAGACCCAGTACTTC. Its protein product is CASSSRSYQETQYF.

The table lists this clonotype with many counts. CDR3 DNA sequence: TGTGCCACCAGGGCCAGGGATACTAGCGGGGGGGAGACCCAGTACTTC. It yields the protein CATRARDTSGGETQYF. This chain connects TRBV24-1 to TRBJ2-5, with 12 bases that match TRBD2. Germline V CDR1 and CDR2: KGHDR, SFDVKD. The CDR3 length is 16 residues. V shed 7 bases and J 5 bases; nucleotides not matched to a gene: 10.

The chain combines TRBV5-4 with TRBJ2-7; the D gene is possibly TRBD1 (6 bases). The germline CDR1 and CDR2 sequences are SGHNT and YYREEE (reference sequence). The CDR3 contains 16 residues. Trimming removed 3 bases from V and 5 bases from J, with 21 bases in between. CDR3 residues: CASSYGRTAKVDEQYF. CDR3 in DNA: TGTGCCAGCAGCTACGGACGGACAGCTAAAGTCGACGAGCAGTACTTC.

This clonotype has at least ten counts. CDR3 DNA: TGTGCCAGCAGCTTGTATACCTACGAGCAGTACGTC. Translating it yields CASSLYTYEQYV. This sequence joins TRBV5-6 and TRBJ2-7; D is ambiguous. Germline V gene lookup returns CDR1 SGHDT and CDR2 YYEEEE. This CDR3 has 12 amino acids. The ends were cut back, 1 base at V and 2 bases at J, with 4 bases in the middle.